This record concerns one TCR beta chain sequence. Germline CDR1 and CDR2: SNHLY and FYNNEI. Trimming cost V 6 bases and J 5 bases; bases outside gene matches: 10. The CDR3 is made up of 16 amino acids. A COVID-19 case was met by exposed participants within 2 weeks before study entry. The record originates from a study of blood T cell repertoires in COVID-19. In the original processing: Nucleated cell number was recorded as an estimate derived from reference gene primer amplification. The assay was immunoSEQ multiplex PCR, and TCRdb's table has in-frame clones only and misses some. That table is the source of V, J and clone size, and D and trimming were worked out from the DNA. This table has 200,000 to 250,000 clones, 90% appearing once.

Sequencing input: PBMCs or T cells enriched from blood (not recorded which). The TCR was taken from a man aged 25 to 40 who had been exposed to COVID-19. V usage is TRBV2 and J usage is TRBJ2-2; 9 nucleotides match TRBD1. The DNA for the CDR3 is TGTGCCAGCAGGCCGGATACAGGGGGCAGAACCGGGGAGCTGTTTTTT. Protein: CASRPDTGGRTGELFF. The full variable domain, completed using reference TRBV2 and TRBJ2-2, is EPEVTQTPSHQVTQMGQEVILRCVPISNHLYFYWYRQILGQKVEFLVSFYNNEISEKSEIFDDQFSVERPDGSNFTLKIRSTKLEDSAMYFCASRPDTGGRTGELFFGEGSRLTVL.